A selection of T cell receptor beta chains follows, all from one sample in a study of blood T cells in healthy people across ages. MiXCR was run by TCRdb on the 5' RACE reads, yielding one entry per CDR3 protein. Among about 560,000 distinct CDR3 sequences listed, roughly a quarter were seen once. These data were also reused for a study on T cells of mothers and their children.

Specimen: blood. The receptors originated from a boy younger than 10 in good health. The CDR3 runs from the conserved cysteine through the conserved F or W. D genes are given only for firm matches. The listing skips clone size in some rows; elsewhere it reads once, few, many or a size class.

J gene: TRBJ2-2; V gene: TRBV12-5; D gene: NA; clone size: NA; CDR3 protein: CASGLFQVRVGTGELFF; CDR3 DNA: TGTGCTAGTGGTTTGTTTCAGGTCAGGGTGGGCACCGGGGAGCTGTTTTTT
J gene: TRBJ1-6; V gene: TRBV11-2; D gene: NA; clone size: few; CDR3 protein: CASRPLTGTYNSPLHF; CDR3 DNA: TGTGCCAGCAGACCATTAACGGGGACTTATAATTCACCCCTCCACTTT
J gene: TRBJ2-7; V gene: TRBV12-3/TRBV12-4; D gene: NA; clone size: few; CDR3 protein: CASRGDSREQYF; CDR3 DNA: TGTGCCAGCAGGGGAGACTCCCGCGAGCAGTACTTC
J gene: TRBJ2-3; V gene: TRBV18; D gene: NA; clone size: NA; CDR3 protein: CASSPRATGTADTQYF; CDR3 DNA: TGTGCCAGCTCACCACGGGCTACCGGTACCGCAGATACGCAGTATTTT
J gene: TRBJ2-5; V gene: TRBV3-1; D gene: TRBD2; clone size: NA; CDR3 protein: CASSASRLLAGRETQYF; CDR3 DNA: TGTGCCAGCAGCGCCTCACGCCTACTAGCGGGACGAGAGACCCAGTACTTC
J gene: TRBJ2-6; V gene: TRBV6-5; D gene: NA; clone size: NA; CDR3 protein: CASSYISYRSLYSGANVLTF; CDR3 DNA: TGTGCCAGCAGTTACATCTCTTATAGATCCCTGTATTCTGGGGCCAACGTCCTGACTTTC
J gene: TRBJ2-7; V gene: TRBV21-1; D gene: NA; clone size: few; CDR3 protein: CASSNAGGAYEQYF; CDR3 DNA: TGTGCCAGCAGCAACGCGGGAGGTGCCTACGAGCAGTACTTC
J gene: TRBJ2-5; V gene: TRBV6-5; D gene: NA; clone size: NA; CDR3 protein: CASSYGLGQETQYF; CDR3 DNA: TGTGCCAGCAGTTACGGGCTAGGGCAAGAGACCCAGTACTTC
J gene: TRBJ2-7; V gene: TRBV10-3; D gene: NA; clone size: few; CDR3 protein: CAISDFLRSQGTYEQYF; CDR3 DNA: TGTGCCATCAGTGACTTTCTGAGGTCGCAGGGAACCTACGAGCAGTACTTC
J gene: TRBJ1-4; V gene: TRBV29-1; D gene: NA; clone size: NA; CDR3 protein: CSVAQVEEKLFF; CDR3 DNA: TGCAGCGTTGCCCAGGTTGAAGAAAAACTGTTTTTT
J gene: TRBJ2-5; V gene: TRBV18; D gene: NA; clone size: few; CDR3 protein: CASSPGKETQYF; CDR3 DNA: TGTGCCAGCTCACCAGGAAAAGAGACCCAGTACTTC
J gene: TRBJ1-1; V gene: TRBV7-2; D gene: NA; clone size: once; CDR3 protein: CASSLSGPGRTEAFF; CDR3 DNA: TGTGCTAGCAGCCTATCAGGACCGGGAAGGACTGAAGCTTTCTTT
J gene: TRBJ2-3; V gene: TRBV29-1; D gene: NA; clone size: NA; CDR3 protein: CSVGGGEWTDTQYF; CDR3 DNA: TGCAGCGTTGGAGGCGGGGAGTGGACAGATACGCAGTATTTT
J gene: TRBJ1-2; V gene: TRBV5-1; D gene: NA; clone size: few; CDR3 protein: CASSSPAHSNLNYGYTF; CDR3 DNA: TGCGCCAGCAGCTCGCCGGCCCACAGCAATCTTAACTATGGCTACACCTTC
J gene: TRBJ2-7; V gene: TRBV15; D gene: NA; clone size: NA; CDR3 protein: CAASRWRRRRPYEQYF; CDR3 DNA: TGTGCCGCCAGCAGATGGCGGCGGCGCCGTCCTTACGAGCAGTACTTC
J gene: TRBJ2-7; V gene: TRBV14; D gene: NA; clone size: few; CDR3 protein: CASSREGLPLSYEQYF; CDR3 DNA: TGTGCCAGCAGCCGCGAAGGGCTACCACTGTCCTACGAGCAGTACTTC
J gene: TRBJ2-7; V gene: TRBV20-1; D gene: NA; clone size: NA; CDR3 protein: CSANQGGNSYEQYF; CDR3 DNA: TGCAGTGCTAACCAAGGAGGAAACTCCTACGAGCAGTACTTC
J gene: TRBJ1-2; V gene: TRBV7-2; D gene: TRBD1; clone size: NA; CDR3 protein: CASSLDGTGAGGYGYTF; CDR3 DNA: TGTGCCAGCAGCTTGGATGGAACAGGGGCAGGGGGCTATGGCTACACCTTC
J gene: TRBJ2-6; V gene: TRBV5-1; D gene: NA; clone size: NA; CDR3 protein: CASSAESSGANVLTF; CDR3 DNA: TGCGCCAGCAGCGCGGAGAGCTCTGGGGCCAACGTCCTGACTTTC
J gene: TRBJ2-5; V gene: TRBV28; D gene: NA; clone size: NA; CDR3 protein: CASSLLQDPQETQYF; CDR3 DNA: TGTGCCAGCAGTTTATTACAGGATCCTCAAGAGACCCAGTACTTC
J gene: TRBJ2-3; V gene: TRBV9; D gene: NA; clone size: NA; CDR3 protein: CASSVEVGITDTQYF; CDR3 DNA: TGTGCCAGCAGCGTAGAGGTGGGAATCACAGATACGCAGTATTTT
J gene: TRBJ2-5; V gene: TRBV7-8; D gene: TRBD2; clone size: few; CDR3 protein: CASSLGPAGVGQETQYF; CDR3 DNA: TGTGCCAGCAGCTTAGGGCCAGCGGGAGTAGGCCAAGAGACCCAGTACTTC
J gene: TRBJ2-7; V gene: TRBV25-1; D gene: NA; clone size: many; CDR3 protein: CASSDHRLGNSYEQYF; CDR3 DNA: TGTGCCAGCAGTGACCACCGTTTGGGCAACTCCTACGAGCAGTACTTC
J gene: TRBJ1-2; V gene: TRBV29-1; D gene: NA; clone size: NA; CDR3 protein: CSVPGSYGYTF; CDR3 DNA: TGCAGCGTTCCCGGAAGCTATGGCTACACCTTC
J gene: TRBJ1-2; V gene: TRBV12-3/TRBV12-4; D gene: TRBD1; clone size: NA; CDR3 protein: CASGGTGASYTF; CDR3 DNA: TGTGCCAGCGGTGGGACAGGGGCCTCCTACACCTTC
J gene: TRBJ2-7; V gene: TRBV15; D gene: TRBD2; clone size: few; CDR3 protein: CATSRDISTSGTYEQYF; CDR3 DNA: TGTGCCACCAGCAGAGATATTAGTACTAGCGGGACCTACGAGCAGTACTTC
J gene: TRBJ1-4; V gene: TRBV7-2; D gene: TRBD1; clone size: NA; CDR3 protein: CASSLGGTGGEKLFF; CDR3 DNA: TGTGCCAGCAGCTTAGGGGGGACAGGAGGCGAAAAACTGTTTTTT
J gene: TRBJ2-2; V gene: TRBV10-3; D gene: TRBD2; clone size: NA; CDR3 protein: CAIMTSGTGELFF; CDR3 DNA: TGTGCCATCATGACTAGCGGGACCGGGGAGCTGTTTTTT
J gene: TRBJ2-5; V gene: TRBV12-3/TRBV12-4; D gene: TRBD2; clone size: few; CDR3 protein: CASSPSGGQETQYF; CDR3 DNA: TGTGCCAGCAGCCCTTCGGGGGGCCAAGAGACCCAGTACTTC
J gene: TRBJ2-2; V gene: TRBV4-3; D gene: TRBD2; clone size: many; CDR3 protein: CASSQGTSGRAFANTGELFF; CDR3 DNA: TGCGCCAGCAGCCAGGGGACTAGCGGGAGGGCGTTCGCGAACACCGGGGAGCTGTTTTTT
J gene: TRBJ2-2; V gene: TRBV5-4; D gene: NA; clone size: NA; CDR3 protein: CASSYDKTTAGELFF; CDR3 DNA: TGTGCCAGCAGCTACGATAAAACGACGGCCGGGGAGCTGTTTTTT
J gene: TRBJ2-7; V gene: TRBV2; D gene: TRBD2; clone size: NA; CDR3 protein: CASRNPLAGGSEQYF; CDR3 DNA: TGTGCCAGCAGAAATCCACTAGCGGGAGGGAGTGAGCAGTACTTC
J gene: TRBJ1-1; V gene: TRBV6-2/TRBV6-3; D gene: NA; clone size: NA; CDR3 protein: CASSYPTDRMNTEAFF; CDR3 DNA: TGTGCCAGCAGTTACCCCACCGACAGGATGAACACTGAAGCTTTCTTT
J gene: TRBJ2-5; V gene: TRBV6-1; D gene: NA; clone size: few; CDR3 protein: CASNNPGTQYF; CDR3 DNA: TGTGCCAGCAACAACCCGGGGACCCAGTACTTC
J gene: TRBJ1-1; V gene: TRBV5-1; D gene: TRBD1; clone size: NA; CDR3 protein: CASSPRDRGFEEAFF; CDR3 DNA: TGCGCCAGCAGCCCCCGGGACAGGGGGTTCGAGGAAGCTTTCTTT
J gene: TRBJ2-1; V gene: TRBV7-2; D gene: NA; clone size: NA; CDR3 protein: CASSQIHNEQFF; CDR3 DNA: TGTGCCAGCAGCCAAATTCACAATGAGCAGTTCTTC
J gene: TRBJ2-2; V gene: TRBV12-3/TRBV12-4; D gene: TRBD1; clone size: few; CDR3 protein: CASSLGWDRGHGGELFF; CDR3 DNA: TGTGCCAGCAGTTTAGGGTGGGACAGGGGGCACGGCGGGGAGCTGTTTTTT
J gene: TRBJ2-4; V gene: TRBV5-5; D gene: NA; clone size: NA; CDR3 protein: CASVGAKNIQYF; CDR3 DNA: TGTGCCAGCGTAGGCGCCAAAAACATTCAGTACTTC
J gene: TRBJ2-2; V gene: TRBV6-2/TRBV6-3; D gene: NA; clone size: NA; CDR3 protein: CALASLATGELFF; CDR3 DNA: TGTGCGCTTGCTAGCCTCGCCACCGGGGAGCTGTTTTTT
J gene: TRBJ2-2; V gene: TRBV12-5; D gene: TRBD2; clone size: NA; CDR3 protein: CASGPRSGSDTGELFF; CDR3 DNA: TGTGCTAGTGGCCCCCGTAGCGGGAGTGACACCGGGGAGCTGTTTTTT
J gene: TRBJ2-3; V gene: TRBV6-2/TRBV6-3; D gene: TRBD2; clone size: few; CDR3 protein: CASRTSVSTDTQYF; CDR3 DNA: TGTGCCAGCAGGACTAGCGTAAGCACAGATACGCAGTATTTT
J gene: TRBJ2-7; V gene: TRBV12-3/TRBV12-4; D gene: TRBD2; clone size: NA; CDR3 protein: CASSFGTSLAEQYF; CDR3 DNA: TGTGCCAGCAGTTTCGGGACTAGCCTTGCCGAGCAGTACTTC
J gene: TRBJ1-1; V gene: TRBV7-8; D gene: NA; clone size: NA; CDR3 protein: CASSRQNRQSGTEAFF; CDR3 DNA: TGTGCCAGCAGCCGCCAGAACAGACAGTCCGGCACTGAAGCTTTCTTT
J gene: TRBJ2-5; V gene: TRBV7-2; D gene: NA; clone size: few; CDR3 protein: CASSFAHNRDGDQYF; CDR3 DNA: TGTGCCAGCAGCTTTGCCCACAACCGGGACGGGGACCAGTACTTC